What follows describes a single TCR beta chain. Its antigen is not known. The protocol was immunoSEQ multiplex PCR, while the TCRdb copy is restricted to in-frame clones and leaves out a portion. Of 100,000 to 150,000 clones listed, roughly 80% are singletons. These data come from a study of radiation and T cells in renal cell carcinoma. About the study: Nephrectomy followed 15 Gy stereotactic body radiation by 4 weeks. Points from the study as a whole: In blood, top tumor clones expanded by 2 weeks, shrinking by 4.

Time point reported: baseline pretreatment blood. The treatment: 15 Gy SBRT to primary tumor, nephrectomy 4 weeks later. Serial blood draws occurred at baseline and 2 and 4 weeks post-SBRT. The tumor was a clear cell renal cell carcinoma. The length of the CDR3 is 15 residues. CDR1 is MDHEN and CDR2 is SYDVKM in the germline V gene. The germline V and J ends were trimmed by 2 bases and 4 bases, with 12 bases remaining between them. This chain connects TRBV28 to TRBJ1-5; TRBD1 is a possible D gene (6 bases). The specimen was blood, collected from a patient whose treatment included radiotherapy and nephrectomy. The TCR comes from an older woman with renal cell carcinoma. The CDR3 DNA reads TGTGCCAGCAGTTTAAACAGGGTGTGGAATCAGCCCCAGCATTTT. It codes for CASSLNRVWNQPQHF.